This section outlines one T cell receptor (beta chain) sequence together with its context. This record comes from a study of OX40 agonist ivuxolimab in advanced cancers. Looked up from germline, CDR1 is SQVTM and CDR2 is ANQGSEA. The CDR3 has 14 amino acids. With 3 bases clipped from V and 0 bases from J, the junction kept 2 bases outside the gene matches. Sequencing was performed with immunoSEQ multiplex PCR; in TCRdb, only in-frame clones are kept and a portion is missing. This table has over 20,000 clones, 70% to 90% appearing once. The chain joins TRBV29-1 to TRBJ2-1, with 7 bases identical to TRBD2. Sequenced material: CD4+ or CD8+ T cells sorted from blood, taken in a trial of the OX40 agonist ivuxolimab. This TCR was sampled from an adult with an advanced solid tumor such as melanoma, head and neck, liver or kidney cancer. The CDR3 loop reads CSVDGRSSYNEQFF. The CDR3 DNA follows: TGCAGCGTTGACGGGAGGAGCTCCTACAATGAGCAGTTCTTC.